Following are 18 T cell receptor beta chains from one sample sequenced in a study of blood T cell repertoires in COVID-19 (TCRdb year 2020). Libraries were made using the immunoSEQ multiplex PCR assay. The source is immuneACCESS, and TCRdb retained only in-frame sequences with V and J called. Part of the clones is not carried over; for the studies checked, unresolved V genes explain less than half of this, and the remainder is unexplained. The table for this sample lists a few hundred thousand clones; 80% of them were counted only once. Of the sample, about 13% falls within the top ten clones. Specimen: peripheral blood. The receptors stem from a human donor in a cohort sampled during active COVID-19.

The chain carries TRBV19 and TRBJ2-2; TRBD2 might be the D (6 bases). Trimming pared 4 bases from V and 2 bases from J, leaving 11 bases between. Germline loops: CDR1 LNHDA, CDR2 SQIVND (reference sequence). There are 15 residues in the CDR3. The CDR3: CASSTASVNTGELFF. The CDR3 DNA reads as TGTGCCAGTAGTACGGCTAGCGTTAACACCGGGGAGCTGTTTTTT.

This chain joins TRBV7-6 and TRBJ2-3; 7 nucleotides line up with TRBD2. Germline CDR1 and CDR2: SGHVS and FNYEAQ. With V trimmed by 5 bases and J by 0 bases, 8 bases remained unmatched. CDR3 length equals 16 residues. The CDR3 here is CASSKGWGGSTDTQYF. The CDR3 bases are TGTGCCAGCAGCAAAGGCTGGGGAGGGAGCACAGATACGCAGTATTTT.

This clone was picked up a small number of times. In DNA form, the CDR3 reads TGTGCTAGTGGTTTCGGGGGGGGCGCAGACTATGGCTACACCTTC. Translation gives CASGFGGGADYGYTF. This sequence joins TRBV12-5 and TRBJ1-2; the D gene is possibly TRBD1 (6 bases). V gave up 3 bases and J gave up 3 bases, with 14 bases separating them. This CDR3 is built from 15 residues. Germline-derived CDR1 and CDR2 are LGHNT and FRNRAP.

The V and J genes are TRBV6-5 and TRBJ1-3, with D hard to call. The CDR3 spans 13 residues. With 7 bases removed from V and 8 bases from J, the gap between germline ends came to 15 bases. Germline V gives CDR1 MNHEY, CDR2 SVGAGI. The CDR3 here is CASIVSGVDTIYF. The CDR3 DNA is TGTGCCAGCATAGTGTCGGGAGTAGACACCATATATTTT.

V gene TRBV10-3 combines with J gene TRBJ2-1; TRBD1 is a possible D gene (6 bases). The germline V gene has CDR1 ENHRY and CDR2 SYGVKD. V lost 0 bases, J lost 5 bases, and 11 bases lay in between. This CDR3 has 15 amino acids. CDR3 in DNA: TGTGCCATCAGTGAGTCGCGAGGGGGAGACAATGAGCAGTTCTTC. This gives the protein CAISESRGGDNEQFF.

The gene calls are TRBV19 and TRBJ2-2; D gene ambiguous. V gave up 5 bases and J gave up 3 bases, with 7 bases separating them. This CDR3 spans 13 amino acids. Germline V gene sequence: CDR1 LNHDA, CDR2 SQIVND (reference sequence). CDR3 region: CASSPRDTGELFF. Written as DNA, the CDR3 is TGTGCCAGTAGTCCCCGGGACACCGGGGAGCTGTTTTTT.

The chain is built from TRBV7-8 and TRBJ1-4, with D tentatively TRBD1 (5 bases). This CDR3 contains 16 residues. The ends were cut back, 0 bases at V and 2 bases at J, with 10 bases in the middle. The germline V gene has CDR1 SGHVS and CDR2 FQNEAQ. CDR3 sequence reads: CASSLASWGTNEKLFF. The CDR3 DNA is TGTGCCAGCAGCTTAGCGTCGTGGGGCACTAATGAAAAACTGTTTTTT.

The V gene is TRBV5-1, the J gene TRBJ1-1, with 8 bases identical to TRBD1. The junction had 3 bases not matched to a gene; V was cut back by 0 bases and J by 5 bases. The CDR3 extends over 14 amino acids. CDR1 and CDR2 (germline): SGHRS, YFSETQ. This CDR3 is CASSLADRVTEAFF. The CDR3 DNA follows: TGCGCCAGCAGCTTGGCGGACAGGGTGACTGAAGCTTTCTTT.

The genes are TRBV28 and TRBJ1-4; D is ambiguous. This CDR3 has 14 residues. Trimming stripped 4 bases from V and 8 bases from J, with 14 bases between. CDR1 and CDR2 (germline): MDHEN, SYDVKM. The CDR3 region has the DNA TGTGCCAGCAGTTCGGGTAGGGAGGGAGAAAAACTGTTTTTT. Its protein is CASSSGREGEKLFF. Full variable domain (rest looked up from reference TRBV28 and TRBJ1-4): DVKVTQSSRYLVKRTGEKVFLECVQDMDHENMFWYRQDPGLGLRLIYFSYDVKMKEKGDIPEGYSVSREKKERFSLILESASTNQTSMYLCASSSGREGEKLFFGSGTQLSVL.

V usage is TRBV19 and J usage is TRBJ1-2; the match to TRBD1 covers 8 bases. The CDR3 extends over 16 amino acids. Germline CDR1 is LNHDA and CDR2 is SQIVND (reference sequence). V was clipped by 5 bases and J by 0 bases; unmatched bases: 8. DNA of the CDR3: TGTGCCAGTAGTGCCCGGACAGGGTTAGCTAACTATGGCTACACCTTC. It translates to CASSARTGLANYGYTF.

The chain has TRBV5-6 and TRBJ2-1; 8 bases agree with TRBD2. This CDR3 is 16 amino acids long. Trimming cost V 4 bases and J 4 bases; bases outside gene matches: 10. Germline loops: CDR1 SGHDT, CDR2 YYEEEE. CDR3 bases: TGTGCCAGCAGCCTCGCCCCGGGGGGGGGTTACAATGAGCAGTTCTTC. As protein: CASSLAPGGGYNEQFF.

V usage is TRBV6-5 and J usage is TRBJ2-7, with TRBD2 as a possible D gene (5 bases). Trimming stripped 6 bases from V and 2 bases from J, with 11 bases between. The CDR3 has 13 amino acids. Germline V gene data show CDR1 as MNHEY and CDR2 as SVGAGI. The CDR3 reads CASRSGEPYEQYF. The CDR3 DNA is TGTGCCAGCAGGTCCGGGGAACCCTACGAGCAGTACTTC.

The genes are TRBV5-1 and TRBJ2-1, with D tentatively TRBD2 (6 bases). There are 16 residues in the CDR3. Germline V lookup: CDR1 SGHRS, CDR2 YFSETQ. V lost 4 bases, J lost 8 bases, and 22 bases lay in between. The CDR3 is CASSGGGAGLFHEQFF. The CDR3 nucleotides read TGCGCCAGCAGCGGAGGAGGGGCAGGGTTGTTCCATGAGCAGTTCTTC.

The genes are TRBV4-2 and TRBJ1-2, with 7 positions matching TRBD1. J gave up 6 bases and V 5 bases, and 6 bases lay outside the gene matches. The germline CDR1 and CDR2 sequences are LGHNA and YNFKEQ. The CDR3 is made up of 13 amino acids. The CDR3 here is CASSVQGQDGYTF. The DNA of the CDR3 is TGTGCCAGCAGCGTACAGGGGCAGGATGGCTACACCTTC.

This rearrangement joins TRBV28 to TRBJ1-5; no clear D. From germline, CDR1 is MDHEN and CDR2 SYDVKM. V was trimmed by 5 bases and J by 5 bases, leaving 16 bases between them. The CDR3 sequence is 15 residues long. The CDR3 bases are TGTGCCAGCAGTGAGGGCACAGTTACCTATCAGCCCCAGCATTTT. Its translation: CASSEGTVTYQPQHF.

This chain uses TRBV20-1 with TRBJ2-7, with 9 nucleotides matching TRBD2. The CDR3 extends over 16 amino acids. From germline, CDR1 is DFQATT and CDR2 SNEGSKA (reference sequence). V shed 3 bases and J 4 bases; nucleotides not matched to a gene: 13. The CDR3: CSASPVSGSIVYEQYF. CDR3 bases: TGCAGTGCTAGTCCAGTTAGCGGGAGCATCGTATACGAGCAGTACTTC.

The sample holds one count of this clone. V is TRBV5-1 and J is TRBJ2-5, with 7 bases fitting TRBD1. This CDR3 spans 14 amino acids. Germline loops: CDR1 SGHRS, CDR2 YFSETQ. With 4 bases clipped from V and 0 bases from J, the junction kept 3 bases outside the gene matches. Written as DNA, the CDR3 is TGCGCCAGCAGCACACAGGGGTACCAAGAGACCCAGTACTTC. Translating gives CASSTQGYQETQYF.

This clone was seen a single time. The V call is TRBV5-1, the J call TRBJ2-3; 8 bases align to TRBD1. J gave up 4 bases and V 4 bases, and 8 bases lay outside the gene matches. The CDR3 totals 15 residues. Germline V gives CDR1 SGHRS, CDR2 YFSETQ. The CDR3: CASSPDRGSADTQYF. The CDR3 nucleotides read TGCGCCAGCAGCCCAGACAGGGGTTCGGCAGATACGCAGTATTTT.